This TCR beta chain was identified in a study of T-cell reconstitution after alpha-beta-depleted transplantation in children. This clonotype has at least ten counts. It was with unique molecular identifiers that the TCRbeta library was prepared. A single record per CDR3 protein comes from TCRdb applying MiXCR to the PCR reads. This table holds approximately 70,000 distinct CDR3 sequences, roughly 4.4% found once. The CDR3 has 12 amino acids. Trimming removed 6 bases at V and 6 bases at J, with 8 bases between. The specimen comprised PBMCs, mostly from graft donor cells, sampled 180 days after TCRalphabeta/CD19-depleted stem cell transplant. The chain combines TRBV12-3 or TRBV12-4 with TRBJ2-2; no clear D gene. This clonotype was sampled from a boy in the first two years of life who had a stem cell transplant for acute myeloid leukemia, so the T cells may come from the graft donor. The CDR3 region is CASSPVAGELFF. The CDR3 DNA follows: TGTGCCAGCAGCCCTGTCGCCGGGGAGCTGTTTTTT.